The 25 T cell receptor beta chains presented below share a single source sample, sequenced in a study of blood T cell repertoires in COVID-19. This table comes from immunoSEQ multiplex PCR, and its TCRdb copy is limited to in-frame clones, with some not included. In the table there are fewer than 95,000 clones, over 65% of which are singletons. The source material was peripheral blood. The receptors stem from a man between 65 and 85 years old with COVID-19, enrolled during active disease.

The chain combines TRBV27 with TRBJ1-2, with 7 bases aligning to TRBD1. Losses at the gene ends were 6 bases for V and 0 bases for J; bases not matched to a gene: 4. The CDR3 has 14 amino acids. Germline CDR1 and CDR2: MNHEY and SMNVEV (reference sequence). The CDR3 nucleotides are TGTGCCAGCAGGCCCGGGACAGCTAACTATGGCTACACCTTC. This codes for CASRPGTANYGYTF.

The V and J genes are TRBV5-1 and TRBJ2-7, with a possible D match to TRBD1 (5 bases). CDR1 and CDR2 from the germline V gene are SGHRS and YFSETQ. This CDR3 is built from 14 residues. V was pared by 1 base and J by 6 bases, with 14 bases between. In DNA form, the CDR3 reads TGCGCCAGCAGCTTGTCAGGGTGGGGTCGCGAGCAGTACTTC. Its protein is CASSLSGWGREQYF.

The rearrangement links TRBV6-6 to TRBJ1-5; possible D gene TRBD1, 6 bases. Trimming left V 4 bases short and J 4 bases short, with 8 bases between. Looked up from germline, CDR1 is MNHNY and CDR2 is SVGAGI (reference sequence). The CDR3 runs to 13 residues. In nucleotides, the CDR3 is TGTGCCAGCAGTTCACAGGGAAATCAGCCCCAGCATTTT. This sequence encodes CASSSQGNQPQHF.

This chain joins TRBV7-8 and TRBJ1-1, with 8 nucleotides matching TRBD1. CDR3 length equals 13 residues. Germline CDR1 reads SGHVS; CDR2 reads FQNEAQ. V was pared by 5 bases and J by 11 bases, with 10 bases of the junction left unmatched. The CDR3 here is CASSSRTGRSAFF. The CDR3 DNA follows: TGTGCCAGCAGCAGCAGGACAGGGAGGAGTGCTTTCTTT.

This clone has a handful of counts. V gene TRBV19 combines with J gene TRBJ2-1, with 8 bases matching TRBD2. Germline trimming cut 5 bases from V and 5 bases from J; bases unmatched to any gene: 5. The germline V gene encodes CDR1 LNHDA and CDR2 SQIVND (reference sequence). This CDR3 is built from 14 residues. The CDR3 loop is CASSVTSGHNEQFF. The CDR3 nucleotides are TGTGCCAGTAGTGTTACTAGCGGTCACAATGAGCAGTTCTTC.

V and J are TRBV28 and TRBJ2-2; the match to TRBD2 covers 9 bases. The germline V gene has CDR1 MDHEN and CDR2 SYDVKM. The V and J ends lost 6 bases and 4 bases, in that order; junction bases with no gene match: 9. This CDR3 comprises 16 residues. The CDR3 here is CASSLGSGSFTGELFF. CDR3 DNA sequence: TGTGCCAGCAGCTTGGGTAGCGGGAGTTTCACCGGGGAGCTGTTTTTT.

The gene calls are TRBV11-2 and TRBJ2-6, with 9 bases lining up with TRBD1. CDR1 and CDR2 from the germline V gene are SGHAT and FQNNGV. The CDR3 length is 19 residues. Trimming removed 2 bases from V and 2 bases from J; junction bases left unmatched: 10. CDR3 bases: TGTGCCAGCAGCTTACGGGGGACAGGGAGGTTCCCTGGGGCCAACGTCCTGACTTTC. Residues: CASSLRGTGRFPGANVLTF.

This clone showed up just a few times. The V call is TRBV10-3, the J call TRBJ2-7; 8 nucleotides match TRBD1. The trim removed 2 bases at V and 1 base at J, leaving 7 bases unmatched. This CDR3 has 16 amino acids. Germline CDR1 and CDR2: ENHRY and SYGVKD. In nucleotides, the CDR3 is TGTGCCATCAGTGAGCAAGGACAGGGAGCTTCCTACGAGCAGTACTTC. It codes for CAISEQGQGASYEQYF.

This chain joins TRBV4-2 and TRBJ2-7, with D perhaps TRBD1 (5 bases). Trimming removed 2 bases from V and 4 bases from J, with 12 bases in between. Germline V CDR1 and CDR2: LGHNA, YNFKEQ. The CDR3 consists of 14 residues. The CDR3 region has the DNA TGTGCCAGCAGCCAACAGCTGACAGATTACGAGCAGTACTTC. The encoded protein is CASSQQLTDYEQYF.

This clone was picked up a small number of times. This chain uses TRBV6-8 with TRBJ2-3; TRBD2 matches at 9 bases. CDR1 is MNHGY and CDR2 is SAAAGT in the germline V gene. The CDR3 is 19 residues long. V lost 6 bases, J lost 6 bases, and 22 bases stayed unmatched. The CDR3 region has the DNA TGTGCCAGCAGCTGTTATTGCATAGTTGGCGGGAGGGCATCCGATACGCAGTATTTT. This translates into CASSCYCIVGGRASDTQYF.

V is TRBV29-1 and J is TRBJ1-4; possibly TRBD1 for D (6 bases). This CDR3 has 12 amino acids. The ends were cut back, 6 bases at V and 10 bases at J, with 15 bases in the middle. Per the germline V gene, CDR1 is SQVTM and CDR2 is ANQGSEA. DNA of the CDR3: TGCAGCGTGGAGGACAGCACAGGAAAACTGTTTTTT. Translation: CSVEDSTGKLFF.

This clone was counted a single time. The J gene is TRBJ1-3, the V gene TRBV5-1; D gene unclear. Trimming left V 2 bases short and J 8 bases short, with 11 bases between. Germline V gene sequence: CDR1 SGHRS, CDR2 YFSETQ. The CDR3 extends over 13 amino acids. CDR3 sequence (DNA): TGCGCCAGCAGCTTTGAGGGTCGAGACACCATATATTTT. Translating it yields CASSFEGRDTIYF. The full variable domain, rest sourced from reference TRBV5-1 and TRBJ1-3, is KAGVTQTPRYLIKTRGQQVTLSCSPISGHRSVSWYQQTPGQGLQFLFEYFSETQRNKGNFPGRFSGRQFSNSRSEMNVSTLELGDSALYLCASSFEGRDTIYFGEGSWLTVV.

The CDR3 DNA sequence: TGTGCCAGCAGCCCGCGTGGTACGAGCTCCTATAATTCACCCCTCCACTTT. This gives the protein CASSPRGTSSYNSPLHF. J is TRBJ1-6 and V is TRBV7-9; D gene uncertain. The V end was cut by 5 bases, the J end by 0 bases, with 14 bases between. Per germline, CDR1 SEHNR and CDR2 FQNEAQ (reference sequence). The CDR3 is 17 residues long. The whole variable domain, remainder taken from reference TRBV7-9 and TRBJ1-6, is DTGVSQNPRHKITKRGQNVTFRCDPISEHNRLYWYRQTLGQGPEFLTYFQNEAQLEKSRLLSDRFSAERPKGSFSTLEIQRTEQGDSAMYLCASSPRGTSSYNSPLHFGNGTRLTVT.

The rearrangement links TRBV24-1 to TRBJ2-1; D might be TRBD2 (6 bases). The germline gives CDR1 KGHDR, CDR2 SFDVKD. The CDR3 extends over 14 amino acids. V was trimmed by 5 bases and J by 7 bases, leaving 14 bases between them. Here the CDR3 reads CATSVSGAVNEQFF. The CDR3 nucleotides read TGTGCCACCAGTGTTTCGGGAGCTGTAAATGAGCAGTTCTTC.

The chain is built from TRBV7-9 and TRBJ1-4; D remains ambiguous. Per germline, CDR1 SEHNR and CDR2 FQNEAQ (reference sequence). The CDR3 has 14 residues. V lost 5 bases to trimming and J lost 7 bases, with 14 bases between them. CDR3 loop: CASSRPEGGEKLFF. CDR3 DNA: TGTGCCAGCAGCCGACCCGAGGGTGGTGAAAAACTGTTTTTT.

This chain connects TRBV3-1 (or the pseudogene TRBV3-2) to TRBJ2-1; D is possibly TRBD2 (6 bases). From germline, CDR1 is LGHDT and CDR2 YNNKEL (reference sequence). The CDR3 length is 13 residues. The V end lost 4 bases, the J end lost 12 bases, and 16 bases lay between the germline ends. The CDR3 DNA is TGTGCCAGCAGCCCCCAACTAGCATCGGGGCAGTTCTTC. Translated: CASSPQLASGQFF.

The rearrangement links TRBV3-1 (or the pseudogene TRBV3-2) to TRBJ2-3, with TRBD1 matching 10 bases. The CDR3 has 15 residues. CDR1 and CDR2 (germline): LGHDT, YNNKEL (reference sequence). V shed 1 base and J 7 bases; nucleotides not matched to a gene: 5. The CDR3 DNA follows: TGTGCCAGCAGCCAAGGGACAGGGGGACCAAATACGCAGTATTTT. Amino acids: CASSQGTGGPNTQYF.

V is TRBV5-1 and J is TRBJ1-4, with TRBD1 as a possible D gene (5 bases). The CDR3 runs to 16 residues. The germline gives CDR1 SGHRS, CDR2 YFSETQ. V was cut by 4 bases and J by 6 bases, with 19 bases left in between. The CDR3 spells CASSPGAGFLDEKLFF. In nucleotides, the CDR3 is TGCGCCAGCAGCCCTGGGGCAGGGTTTTTGGATGAAAAACTGTTTTTT.

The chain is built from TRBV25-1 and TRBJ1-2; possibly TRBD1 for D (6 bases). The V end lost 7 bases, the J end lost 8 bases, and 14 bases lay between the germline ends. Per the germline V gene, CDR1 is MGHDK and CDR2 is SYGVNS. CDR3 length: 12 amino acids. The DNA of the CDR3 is TGTGCCAGCATGAACAGGGTCGACGGCTACACCTTC. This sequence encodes CASMNRVDGYTF.

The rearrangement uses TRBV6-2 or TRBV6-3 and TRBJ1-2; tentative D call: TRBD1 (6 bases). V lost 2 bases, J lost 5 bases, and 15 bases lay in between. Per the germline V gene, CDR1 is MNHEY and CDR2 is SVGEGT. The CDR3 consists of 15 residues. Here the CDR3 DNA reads TGTGCCAGCAGTTACAGGACAGATTCCTCTTATGGCTACACCTTC. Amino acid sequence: CASSYRTDSSYGYTF.

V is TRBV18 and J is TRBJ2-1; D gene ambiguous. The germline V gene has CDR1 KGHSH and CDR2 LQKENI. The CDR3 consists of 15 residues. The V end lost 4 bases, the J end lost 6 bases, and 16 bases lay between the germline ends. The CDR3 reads CASSRAPQSPNEQFF. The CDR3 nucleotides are TGTGCCAGCTCACGGGCCCCCCAATCCCCCAATGAGCAGTTCTTC. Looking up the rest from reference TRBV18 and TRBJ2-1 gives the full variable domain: NAGVMQNPRHLVRRRGQEARLRCSPMKGHSHVYWYRQLPEEGLKFMVYLQKENIIDESGMPKERFSAEFPKEGPSILRIQQVVRGDSAAYFCASSRAPQSPNEQFFGPGTRLTVL.

This chain's CDR3 is CASSLKPGLGQYNEQFF. CDR3 nucleotides: TGTGCCAGCAGCTTAAAGCCGGGACTAGGCCAATACAATGAGCAGTTCTTC. J is TRBJ2-1 and V is TRBV7-9; 8 bases map to TRBD2. Germline V gene lookup returns CDR1 SEHNR and CDR2 FQNEAQ (reference sequence). CDR3 length: 17 amino acids. The trim removed 2 bases at V and 4 bases at J, leaving 10 bases unmatched.

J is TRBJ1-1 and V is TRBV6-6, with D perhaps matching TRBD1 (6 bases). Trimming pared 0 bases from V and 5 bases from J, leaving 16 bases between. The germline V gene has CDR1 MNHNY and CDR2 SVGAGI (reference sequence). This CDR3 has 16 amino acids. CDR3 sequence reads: CASSYSRAGVGTEAFF. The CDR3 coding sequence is TGTGCCAGCAGTTACTCGAGGGCAGGGGTAGGGACTGAAGCTTTCTTT.

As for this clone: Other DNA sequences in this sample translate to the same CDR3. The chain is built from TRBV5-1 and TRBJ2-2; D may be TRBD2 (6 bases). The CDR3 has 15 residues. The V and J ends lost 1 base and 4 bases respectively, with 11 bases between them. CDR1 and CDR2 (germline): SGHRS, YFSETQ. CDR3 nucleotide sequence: TGCGCCAGCAGCTTGCCCGGGGGTGGCACCGGGGAGCTGTTTTTT. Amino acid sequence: CASSLPGGGTGELFF. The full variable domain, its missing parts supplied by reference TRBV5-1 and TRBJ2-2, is KAGVTQTPRYLIKTRGQQVTLSCSPISGHRSVSWYQQTPGQGLQFLFEYFSETQRNKGNFPGRFSGRQFSNSRSEMNVSTLELGDSALYLCASSLPGGGTGELFFGEGSRLTVL.

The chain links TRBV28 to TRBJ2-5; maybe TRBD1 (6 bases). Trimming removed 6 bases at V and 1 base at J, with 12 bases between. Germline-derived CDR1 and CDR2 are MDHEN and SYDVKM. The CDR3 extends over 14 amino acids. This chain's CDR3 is CASRGTGFQETQYF. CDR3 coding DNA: TGTGCCAGCAGGGGCACAGGGTTCCAAGAGACCCAGTACTTC. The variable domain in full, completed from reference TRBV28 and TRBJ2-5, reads DVKVTQSSRYLVKRTGEKVFLECVQDMDHENMFWYRQDPGLGLRLIYFSYDVKMKEKGDIPEGYSVSREKKERFSLILESASTNQTSMYLCASRGTGFQETQYFGPGTRLLVL.